This is a list of T cell receptor beta chains from one sample in a study of radiotherapy plus CTLA-4 blockade in lung cancer. Using immunoSEQ multiplex PCR, the repertoire was profiled, and TCRdb retains in-frame clones only, with some absent. In the table there are tens of thousands of clones, about 87% of which are singletons. This sample comprised peripheral blood, obtained from a patient treated with radiotherapy plus ipilimumab. Receptor source: a human donor with non-small cell lung cancer that progressed on radiotherapy plus ipilimumab. The CDR3 runs from the conserved cysteine through the conserved F or W. Fields, in order: V gene, J gene, CDR3 protein.

V gene: TRBV6-5; J gene: TRBJ1-1; CDR3 protein: CASRRGPQTEAFF
V gene: TRBV30; J gene: TRBJ2-2; CDR3 protein: CAWSDPRTGLGGELFF
V gene: TRBV4-1; J gene: TRBJ1-3; CDR3 protein: CASSPARFSGNTIYF
V gene: TRBV15; J gene: TRBJ1-1; CDR3 protein: CATSKGGAMNTEAFF
V gene: TRBV29-1; J gene: TRBJ2-4; CDR3 protein: CSVELGLAKNIQYF
V gene: TRBV7-9; J gene: TRBJ2-1; CDR3 protein: CASSENRGYNEQFF
V gene: TRBV9; J gene: TRBJ2-5; CDR3 protein: CASSVKDHQETQYF
V gene: TRBV7-9; J gene: TRBJ2-3; CDR3 protein: CASRDWDRPDTQYF
V gene: TRBV11-1; J gene: TRBJ1-2; CDR3 protein: CASSLAGGNYGYTF
V gene: TRBV6-6; J gene: TRBJ2-1; CDR3 protein: CASSLGTVSSYNEQFF
V gene: TRBV7-9; J gene: TRBJ2-7; CDR3 protein: CASSLVGSGTPYEQYF
V gene: TRBV7-2; J gene: TRBJ2-5; CDR3 protein: CASSLVGGTQYF
V gene: TRBV2; J gene: TRBJ2-7; CDR3 protein: CASKGRTGDYEQYF
V gene: TRBV19; J gene: TRBJ2-3; CDR3 protein: CASSPPGQGYVYTQYF
V gene: TRBV19; J gene: TRBJ2-7; CDR3 protein: CARRDGPYEQYF
V gene: TRBV7-2; J gene: TRBJ2-7; CDR3 protein: CASSLFQGSYEQYF
V gene: TRBV4-1; J gene: TRBJ1-6; CDR3 protein: CASSQGATRSRNSPLHF
V gene: TRBV7-2; J gene: TRBJ2-7; CDR3 protein: CASSLEPTWTVNYEQYF
V gene: TRBV28; J gene: TRBJ1-2; CDR3 protein: CASSGSAYGYTF
V gene: TRBV19; J gene: TRBJ1-1; CDR3 protein: CASSILGNTEAFF
V gene: TRBV5-1; J gene: TRBJ2-3; CDR3 protein: CASSLRGIAGTDTQYF
V gene: TRBV19; J gene: TRBJ1-5; CDR3 protein: CASSIVFQPQHF
V gene: TRBV11-2; J gene: TRBJ1-2; CDR3 protein: CASSQGPSNYGYTF
V gene: TRBV7-6; J gene: TRBJ2-7; CDR3 protein: CASSFSSGRTYEQYF
V gene: TRBV4-1; J gene: TRBJ2-7; CDR3 protein: CASSQAQGAYEQYF
V gene: TRBV18; J gene: TRBJ1-5; CDR3 protein: CASSLTGQPYSNQPQHF
V gene: TRBV28; J gene: TRBJ2-7; CDR3 protein: CASRRGLYEQYF
V gene: TRBV5-1; J gene: TRBJ2-5; CDR3 protein: CASSLAGGETQYF
V gene: TRBV29-1; J gene: TRBJ2-3; CDR3 protein: CSVFLAGVTDTQYF
V gene: TRBV6-5; J gene: TRBJ1-2; CDR3 protein: CASSRTGIGYTF
V gene: TRBV7-2; J gene: TRBJ1-3; CDR3 protein: CASSFGDYLSGNTIYF
V gene: TRBV28; J gene: TRBJ2-7; CDR3 protein: CASRSDIGASSYEQYF
V gene: TRBV5-1; J gene: TRBJ1-1; CDR3 protein: CASSLVSANTEAFF
V gene: TRBV5-1; J gene: TRBJ2-7; CDR3 protein: CASSRGTSAEEQYF
V gene: TRBV11-2; J gene: TRBJ2-2; CDR3 protein: CASSWWDMELFF